The T cell receptor beta chain described here comes from a study of siplizumab effects on memory and regulatory T cells. Assay: immunoSEQ multiplex PCR; the TCRdb copy retains only in-frame clones and omits some. The sample shows more than 60,000 clones, 95% to 98% of them seen only once. The V and J ends lost 10 bases and 7 bases, in that order; junction bases with no gene match: 11. Per germline, CDR1 LNHDA and CDR2 SQIVND (reference sequence). This CDR3 has 14 amino acids. Study-wide findings and caveats: Apparently key alloresponse contributors, naive T cells also seemed more diverse than memory cells.

The sample holds one count of this clone. What it binds is unknown. The chain carries TRBV19 and TRBJ2-7; 12 bases fit TRBD1. Sequencing was carried out using naive CD8+ T cells sorted from blood. This clonotype was sampled from a human donor in good health. Written as DNA, the CDR3 is TGTGCCACCCAGCCGGGACAGGGGGCGGGAGAGCAGTACTTC. Encoded protein: CATQPGQGAGEQYF. The full variable domain, with the rest looked up from reference TRBV19 and TRBJ2-7, is DGGITQSPKYLFRKEGQNVTLSCEQNLNHDAMYWYRQDPGQGLRLIYYSQIVNDFQKGDIAEGYSVSREKKESFPLTVTSAQKNPTAFYLCATQPGQGAGEQYFGPGTRLTVT.